The present T cell receptor beta chain was sequenced within a study of identical twins (dated by TCRdb to between 2015 and 2016). About the full investigation: To test whether fetal clonotypes persist, the study used deep sequencing on TCR alpha and beta repertoires from monozygotic twins, unrelated adults of various ages, and cord blood. Replicate twin experiments were performed at different times using different library preparation protocols to rule out contamination.

Libraries were prepared through 5' RACE. TCRdb lists the instrument as Illumina HiSeq 2000. Template switching added a universal primer binding site, and the final cDNA carried a unique molecular identifier that allowed TCR cDNA molecules to be counted accurately. Specific primers in the conserved constant-segment region were used to synthesize first-strand cDNA for the TCR alpha and beta chains. To control for contamination, each cDNA library was double barcoded with a SMART-Mk sample barcode plus Illumina barcodes. Two successive PCR steps introduced TruSeq adapter sequences along with Illumina sample barcodes. The Illumina HiSeq platform was used with custom primers to sequence TCR alpha and beta cDNA libraries. The authors' analysis ran thus. Unique molecular identifiers were extracted from raw reads with MiGEC, and CDR3 positions were determined with MiXCR. For each individual, recombination models were inferred using an EM algorithm with the repgenHMM and IGoR tools. Shared clonotypes were analyzed with the tcR package in R, and sharing was normalized by the product of cloneset sizes. Out-of-frame nonproductive sequences were analyzed to study raw recombination free of thymic and clonal selection effects. The public sequencing data were trimmed at Q25 with fastp and processed into clonotypes with MiXCR by TCRdb, which kept only in-frame beta chains. Rows with one shared CDR3 protein collapse into an entry with the most common genes and DNA. TCRdb's processing, not the authors' own work, is the source of the V and J calls. Recorded for this sample are 690,000 or so distinct CDR3 sequences; 8% to 9% of them occurred a single time. The ten largest make up 0.8% to 1% of the sample.

Overall study results and their limits: Compared with coincidental sharing between unrelated individuals, an excess of low generation-probability sequences was observed among out-of-frame TCR alpha sequences shared between twins. Because the same donors could not be followed over many years, conclusions were based on cross-sectional statistical analysis. In beta out-of-frame sequences, excess twin sharing was weaker, because having fewer shared sequences lowered the signal-to-noise ratio. In monozygotic twins, out-of-frame TCR alpha sharing was systematically underestimated by recombination models, although the models agreed with sharing between unrelated individuals. Fewer insertions were carried by abundant cord blood beta clonotypes; a weaker similar trend was observed in young adult naive repertoires, while no such trend was observed in memory repertoires. Invariant T cells such as MAIT and iNKT could partly confound zero-insertion analyses, although diverse VJ usage argued against such confounding for most clonotypes.

The CDR3 spans 19 residues, from the cysteine through the phenylalanine. The read is trimmed to its CDR3 DNA, 57 bases read in frame from base 1. The germline V gene encodes CDR1 MDHEN and CDR2 SYDVKM. V loses 0 bases at its end and J loses 8 bases; junction bases beyond the gene matches: 17. Regarding this clonotype: There is no known antigen for this receptor. Base qualities are not at hand, and no much larger clone is one base apart.

Every donor in the study was a healthy Caucasian. The twin cohort comprised three pairs of female monozygotic twins, all aged roughly 18 to 30 years. RNA for TCR libraries was isolated from peripheral blood mononuclear cells. These data were also filed under a second study, of yellow fever vaccine responses in identical twins. In that second paper, the authors write: The authors reported that the T cell response to vaccination in identical twins appeared partly convergent and partly personalized. In identical twins, the study followed T cell clones that responded to the vaccine with precision.

This receptor was obtained from a woman aged 18 to 35 in good health. The chain employs TRBV28 and TRBJ2-1, with 9 middle bases fitting TRBD2. The sample taken for sequencing was PBMCs. CDR3 protein: CASSLCLFKGLAPSDEQFF. The nucleotides are TGTGCCAGCAGTTTATGTCTTTTTAAGGGACTAGCCCCATCCGATGAGCAGTTCTTC.